This T cell receptor (beta chain) was sequenced during a study of cytomegalovirus exposure and HLA in healthy donors. Trimming stripped 3 bases from V and 4 bases from J, with 22 bases between. Germline V gene sequence: CDR1 MGHRA, CDR2 YSYEKL. This CDR3 comprises 17 residues. There are a few counts of this clone. In the PCR, 60 Vbeta and 13 Jbeta primers were used. TCRdb's copy holds only in-frame clones and misses some; the assay was immunoSEQ multiplex PCR. The sample yields some 130,000 clones, more than 65% seen once. The chain uses TRBV4-1 and TRBJ2-7, with a possible D match to TRBD2 (6 bases). Sequenced material: PBMCs. The TCR sequence derives from an older woman in good health and CMV-seropositive. This CDR3 is CASSQPSGRRGGYEQYF. The CDR3 DNA reads as TGCGCCAGCAGCCAGCCATCGGGGAGGAGAGGAGGGTACGAGCAGTACTTC.